These T cell receptor beta chains were read from a single sample in a study of spatial heterogeneity in lung cancer. TCRdb processed the 5' RACE reads anew with MiXCR; each CDR3 protein has one entry. In the table there are under 100,000 distinct CDR3 sequences, approximately 8.6% of which are singletons. Sequencing was performed on PBMCs, taken at surgery. All receptors come from a male donor with early-stage non-small cell lung cancer. The conserved cysteine and the conserved F or W are not part of the CDR3 here. D genes are given only for firm matches. The size entry is marked missing in some rows and otherwise reads once, few, many or a size class.

13	TRBV5-1	-	many	ASSLAILGSYEQY
12	TRBV5-1	-	few	ASSLEFHTDTQY
11	TRBV29-1	-	many	SVDLQMNTEAF
13	TRBV5-1	-	many	ASSLQGQGNNEQF
10	TRBV7-9	-	few	ASSLGVYGYT
11	TRBV28	-	many	ASSTTLRVEQY
14	TRBV5-1	-	many	ASSLDGIGYQETQY
16	TRBV20-1	TRBD2	-	SARDFTGTSGGTDTQY
9	TRBV4-3	-	-	ASSWGNEQF
12	TRBV20-1	-	-	SAVLAYSTDTQY
10	TRBV20-1	-	many	SATDGNQPQH
12	TRBV6-2/TRBV6-3	-	-	ASSYSTGNTEAF
13	TRBV15	-	many	ATSRDSVAADTQY
13	TRBV20-1	-	-	SARIPGEGTDTQY
14	TRBV5-1	TRBD2	-	ASSSGLAGAPYEQY
13	TRBV28	-	medium-sized	ASSFPPPTYNEQF
15	TRBV20-1	-	few	SARGWGTGFSNQPQH
12	TRBV29-1	TRBD1	few	SVEVGTGGGKLF
11	TRBV10-3	TRBD1	medium-sized	AISEAGTGWAF
8	TRBV4-2	-	few	ASGKAPRF
15	TRBV24-1	-	many	ATSDSSFDANTGELF
13	TRBV15	-	few	ATSTGPVAKNIQY
13	TRBV18	TRBD2	many	ASSPTSGRTDTQY
11	TRBV18	TRBD1	-	ASSWDRGQEQF
11	TRBV19	TRBD1	many	ASSPQGAYEQY
13	TRBV7-3	-	many	ASSLNGNTYNEQF
13	TRBV5-4	TRBD2	many	ASRPPSGRGHEQF
10	TRBV6-5	TRBD2	many	ASSPSGTTQY
12	TRBV7-9	-	-	ASSPRRESGELF
14	TRBV18	-	few	ASSQRSGTLVVEQY
16	TRBV21-1	-	-	ASSKEGRGPSGANVLT
9	TRBV27	-	many	AWIAQETQY
12	TRBV20-1	-	-	SARLVVTANEQF
14	TRBV9	TRBD2	few	ASSVGGTSGSYEQY
14	TRBV20-1	TRBD1	-	SATTGQGRRDYGYT
14	TRBV6-5	-	few	ASSPQAHSSTDTQY
12	TRBV29-1	-	many	SVEMGTKFYEQY
13	TRBV7-2	TRBD2	many	ASSRLAGGGETQY
16	TRBV25-1	TRBD1	-	ASSEWGTGRSGANVLT
12	TRBV6-6	-	many	ASSFLGSNQPQH
14	TRBV9	TRBD2	few	ASSVVSGRGADTQY
12	TRBV2	-	-	ASSEGRDGYGYT
12	TRBV9	-	many	ASSVAGATDTQY
11	TRBV5-1	-	few	ASNLGAQETQY
12	TRBV28	-	many	ASSPTPALGEQY
13	TRBV7-3	TRBD2	-	ASSLQAGGTDTQY
16	TRBV5-4	TRBD2	many	ASSPGLAGPIFQETQY
13	TRBV28	-	many	ASSLAGMGNTEAF
11	TRBV5-6	-	many	ASSLRAYTEAF
12	TRBV5-1	-	many	ASSFRQPQETQY
11	TRBV20-1	-	-	SALRGRNTEAF
14	TRBV3-1	TRBD2	-	ASSRLASGPLYEQY
12	TRBV3-1	TRBD1	-	ASSYGTGSQPQH
13	TRBV28	TRBD1	many	ASSLGGQGGTEAF
9	TRBV3-1	-	-	ASSTAGELF
12	TRBV10-3	TRBD2	many	ATRTSGNQETQY